The text below deals with one T cell receptor beta chain. Its antigen is still unknown. The entry originates in a study of cytomegalovirus exposure and HLA in healthy donors. This CDR3 contains 12 residues. CDR1 is MNHNS and CDR2 is SASEGT in the germline V gene. With V trimmed by 8 bases and J by 4 bases, 4 bases remained unmatched. Broader study findings: In an earlier analysis, most TCR beta V segments were productive about 87% or about 30% of the time.

Nominal health characterized the donors when sampled, though unrecorded immune exposures were likely. The PCR used 60 Vbeta and 13 Jbeta primers. Only in-frame clones appear in the TCRdb table, and some are missing; sequencing was by immunoSEQ multiplex PCR. The sample records under 200,000 clones, roughly 86% being singletons. V and J are TRBV6-1 and TRBJ1-1; 7 nucleotides agree with TRBD1. The sequenced material came from PBMCs. This sequence originates from a middle-aged man in good health and CMV-seropositive. The CDR3 loop reads CASDRVGTEAFF. The CDR3 bases are TGTGCCAGCGACAGGGTGGGCACTGAAGCTTTCTTT.